A single sample is the source of the 21 T cell receptor beta chains below, sequenced in a study of somatic mutations in cytotoxic T cells in rheumatoid arthritis. The data were produced by immunoSEQ multiplex PCR, yet TCRdb's version contains in-frame clones alone and is incomplete. The sample lists about 8,200 clones, about 77% seen once, with under 40% in the top ten. The sequencing sample was made of CD8+ T cells sorted from blood. These receptors all come from an adult with rheumatoid arthritis.

The gene calls are TRBV7-9 and TRBJ1-2, with a tentative D call TRBD1 (6 bases). The CDR3 runs 16 residues. The ends were cut back, 5 bases at V and 2 bases at J, with 18 bases in the middle. Per the germline V gene, CDR1 is SEHNR and CDR2 is FQNEAQ (reference sequence). CDR3: CASSPNEQGGNYGYTF. The CDR3 DNA reads TGTGCCAGCAGCCCCAATGAACAAGGGGGGAACTATGGCTACACCTTC. The whole variable domain, remainder taken from reference TRBV7-9 and TRBJ1-2, is DTGVSQNPRHKITKRGQNVTFRCDPISEHNRLYWYRQTLGQGPEFLTYFQNEAQLEKSRLLSDRFSAERPKGSFSTLEIQRTEQGDSAMYLCASSPNEQGGNYGYTFGSGTRLTVV.

The V gene is TRBV29-1, the J gene TRBJ1-3; 8 bases agree with TRBD1. Germline V lookup: CDR1 SQVTM, CDR2 ANQGSEA. There are 16 residues in the CDR3. The J segment lost 0 bases and the V segment lost 6 bases, leaving 10 bases of the junction unmatched. The CDR3 here is CSVYGGQGGSGNTIYF. DNA for the CDR3: TGCAGCGTATATGGAGGACAGGGAGGCTCTGGAAACACCATATATTTT. The full variable domain, rest sourced from reference TRBV29-1 and TRBJ1-3, is SAVISQKPSRDICQRGTSLTIQCQVDSQVTMMFWYRQQPGQSLTLIATANQGSEATYESGFVIDKFPISRPNLTFSTLTVSNMSPEDSSIYLCSVYGGQGGSGNTIYFGEGSWLTVV.

The V call is TRBV2, the J call TRBJ1-5, with D unclear. The length of the CDR3 is 13 residues. CDR1 is SNHLY and CDR2 is FYNNEI in the germline V gene. V was clipped by 2 bases and J by 7 bases, with 9 bases between them. As DNA, the CDR3 is TGTGCCAGCAGTGAAAGGCTGAGCCAGCCCCAGCATTTT. Residues: CASSERLSQPQHF.

This clone was detected a few times. V usage is TRBV19 and J usage is TRBJ1-1; TRBD1 matches at 7 bases. This CDR3 is built from 14 residues. V trimming: 7 bases; J trimming: 6 bases; junction bases outside the gene matches: 11. Germline V gene data show CDR1 as LNHDA and CDR2 as SQIVND (reference sequence). CDR3 coding DNA: TGTGCCAGTAACGGTTGGACAGGAGAGGCTGAAGCTTTCTTT. It translates to CASNGWTGEAEAFF.

This clone has only a few counts. The gene calls are TRBV7-9 and TRBJ2-3; 11 bases agree with TRBD1. CDR1 and CDR2 (germline): SEHNR, FQNEAQ (reference sequence). V trimming: 5 bases; J trimming: 7 bases; junction bases outside the gene matches: 14. This CDR3 has 17 amino acids. CDR3 region: CASSPGTGGTHTNTQYF. CDR3 in DNA: TGTGCCAGCAGCCCAGGGACAGGGGGGACCCACACGAATACGCAGTATTTT.

The CDR3, as DNA: TGTGCCAGTAGTATGGGACTAGCGGGAGCCACAGATACGCAGTATTTT. This sequence encodes CASSMGLAGATDTQYF. The chain joins TRBV19 to TRBJ2-3, with 14 bases aligning to TRBD2. The germline CDR1 and CDR2 sequences are LNHDA and SQIVND (reference sequence). The CDR3 covers 16 residues. The junction had 1 base not matched to a gene; V was cut back by 3 bases and J by 2 bases.

The rearrangement links TRBV5-8 to TRBJ1-5; the match to TRBD1 covers 8 bases. Per germline, CDR1 SGHTS and CDR2 YDEGEE. J was trimmed by 4 bases and V by 3 bases; bases with no gene match: 12. CDR3 size: 17 residues. CDR3 region: CASSYNFGQGGNQPQHF. In DNA, the CDR3 is TGTGCCAGCAGCTACAACTTTGGACAGGGAGGTAATCAGCCCCAGCATTTT.

The chain couples TRBV19 to TRBJ2-7; 7 nucleotides agree with TRBD1. Germline loops: CDR1 LNHDA, CDR2 SQIVND (reference sequence). The V and J ends lost 2 bases and 5 bases, in that order; junction bases with no gene match: 18. The CDR3 covers 18 residues. The DNA for the CDR3 is TGTGCCAGTAGTATATCCCTCGACAGGGCCACTTTTAATCACGAGCAGTACTTC. Translation: CASSISLDRATFNHEQYF.

J is TRBJ2-1 and V is TRBV11-2; D might be TRBD2 (5 bases). Germline V gene data show CDR1 as SGHAT and CDR2 as FQNNGV. The CDR3 is 15 amino acids. V was trimmed by 2 bases and J by 4 bases, leaving 12 bases between them. The CDR3 protein is CASSLRADYYNEQFF. CDR3 DNA sequence: TGTGCCAGCAGCTTAAGGGCCGACTATTACAATGAGCAGTTCTTC.

This clone showed up just once. The chain carries TRBV7-2 and TRBJ2-2; 8 bases fit TRBD2. CDR1 is SGHTA and CDR2 is FQGNSA in the germline V gene. Trimming cost V 7 bases and J 5 bases; bases outside gene matches: 6. This CDR3 spans 14 amino acids. CDR3 amino acids: CASTGGFGTGELFF. DNA for the CDR3: TGTGCCAGCACGGGGGGGTTCGGAACCGGGGAGCTGTTTTTT.

This chain's CDR3 is CAISEIRLNEKLFF. The CDR3 nucleotides are TGTGCCATCAGTGAGATCAGGCTTAATGAAAAACTGTTTTTT. The chain employs TRBV10-3 and TRBJ1-4, with unresolved D. There are 14 residues in the CDR3. Looked up from germline, CDR1 is ENHRY and CDR2 is SYGVKD. V dropped 2 bases and J dropped 4 bases, with 8 bases sitting between them.

J is TRBJ2-2 and V is TRBV28; D is undetermined. V was trimmed by 6 bases and J by 0 bases, leaving 14 bases between them. Germline values: CDR1 MDHEN, CDR2 SYDVKM. This CDR3 is built from 16 residues. The CDR3 is CASRGFGRSNTGELFF. Written as DNA, the CDR3 is TGTGCCAGCAGGGGCTTTGGGCGGTCGAACACCGGGGAGCTGTTTTTT.

This rearrangement joins TRBV4-3 to TRBJ2-7; no clear D gene. This CDR3 has 15 residues. With 0 bases removed from V and 5 bases from J, the gap between germline ends came to 14 bases. The germline CDR1 and CDR2 sequences are LGHNA and YSLEER. The CDR3 nucleotides are TGCGCCAGCAGCCAAGATCGGGCCCTGGTCGACGAGCAGTACTTC. As protein: CASSQDRALVDEQYF.

The chain has TRBV10-3 and TRBJ2-7; D perhaps matches TRBD2 (5 bases). Per the germline V gene, CDR1 is ENHRY and CDR2 is SYGVKD. The V and J ends lost 10 bases and 3 bases respectively, with 13 bases between them. CDR3 length: 12 amino acids. In DNA form, the CDR3 reads TGTGCCACAGCGACGGGATTCTACGAGCAGTACTTC. Amino acid sequence: CATATGFYEQYF.

The chain employs TRBV28 and TRBJ2-6, with D possibly TRBD1 on 5 matching bases. This CDR3 is 17 amino acids long. The V end lost 2 bases, the J end lost 4 bases, and 15 bases lay between the germline ends. Germline CDR1 and CDR2: MDHEN and SYDVKM. The DNA of the CDR3 is TGTGCCAGCAGTTTACCAAGGGCAGGGCCCGGGGCCAACGTCCTGACTTTC. Protein product: CASSLPRAGPGANVLTF.

This sequence joins TRBV28 and TRBJ2-3; D possibly corresponds to TRBD2 (7 bases). Germline V gives CDR1 MDHEN, CDR2 SYDVKM. V lost 6 bases to trimming and J lost 0 bases, with 16 bases between them. This CDR3 has 16 residues. The CDR3 DNA follows: TGTGCCAGCAGGTGGGGGGGAGGGGGTAGCACAGATACGCAGTATTTT. Protein product: CASRWGGGGSTDTQYF.

The rearrangement joins TRBV27 to TRBJ2-1; the D gene is possibly TRBD1 (5 bases). The CDR3 extends over 13 amino acids. Trimming removed 2 bases at V and 4 bases at J, with 6 bases between. Germline V gene lookup returns CDR1 MNHEY and CDR2 SMNVEV (reference sequence). CDR3 in DNA: TGTGCCAGCAGTTTAACAGGTTACAATGAGCAGTTCTTC. Encoded protein: CASSLTGYNEQFF.

The rearrangement uses TRBV19 and TRBJ2-7, with D tentatively TRBD1 (6 bases). The V gene's germline CDR1 is LNHDA and CDR2 SQIVND (reference sequence). This CDR3 comprises 15 residues. V lost 2 bases and J lost 2, with 13 bases in between. CDR3 nucleotides: TGTGCCAGTAGTATAATGTGGGGGCCTACCTACGAGCAGTACTTC. It is translated as CASSIMWGPTYEQYF. Supplemented by reference TRBV19 and TRBJ2-7, the full variable domain reads DGGITQSPKYLFRKEGQNVTLSCEQNLNHDAMYWYRQDPGQGLRLIYYSQIVNDFQKGDIAEGYSVSREKKESFPLTVTSAQKNPTAFYLCASSIMWGPTYEQYFGPGTRLTVT.

This chain connects TRBV7-2 to TRBJ1-2; TRBD1 might be the D (6 bases). Trimming stripped 5 bases from V and 6 bases from J, with 16 bases between. Germline CDR1 SGHTA, CDR2 FQGNSA. CDR3 length: 14 residues. The CDR3 DNA is TGTGCCAGCAGCGCCGCCGGACAGCGTCATGGCTACACCTTC. Amino acids: CASSAAGQRHGYTF.

The CDR3 protein is CASSTQAGGYNEQFF. The CDR3 DNA is TGTGCCAGCAGCACCCAAGCGGGGGGGTACAATGAGCAGTTCTTC. The V gene is TRBV6-5, the J gene TRBJ2-1, with TRBD2 matching 10 bases. Trimming cost V 6 bases and J 4 bases; bases outside gene matches: 6. CDR1 and CDR2 from the germline V gene are MNHEY and SVGAGI. The CDR3 is 15 residues long.

V and J are TRBV19 and TRBJ2-1; D remains ambiguous. Germline CDR1 and CDR2: LNHDA and SQIVND (reference sequence). This CDR3 is built from 12 residues. The V and J ends lost 6 bases and 7 bases respectively, with 10 bases between them. DNA for the CDR3: TGTGCCAGTAGCCCATCGTATAATGAGCAGTTCTTC. Protein: CASSPSYNEQFF.